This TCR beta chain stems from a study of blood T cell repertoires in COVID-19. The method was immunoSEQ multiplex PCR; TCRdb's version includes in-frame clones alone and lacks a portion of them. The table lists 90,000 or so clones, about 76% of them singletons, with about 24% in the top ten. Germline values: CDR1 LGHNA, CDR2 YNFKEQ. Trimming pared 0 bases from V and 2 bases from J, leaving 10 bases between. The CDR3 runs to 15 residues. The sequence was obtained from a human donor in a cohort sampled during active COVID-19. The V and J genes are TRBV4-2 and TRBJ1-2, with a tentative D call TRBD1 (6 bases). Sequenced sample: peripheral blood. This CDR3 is CASSQEIGQNYGYTF. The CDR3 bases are TGTGCCAGCAGCCAAGAAATAGGACAGAACTATGGCTACACCTTC.